Listed below are T cell receptor beta chains from one sample, sequenced in a study of glioma-infiltrating T cells. TCRdb reprocessed the multiplex PCR reads with MiXCR, giving one entry per CDR3 protein. The sample includes approximately 120,000 distinct CDR3 sequences, about 25% seen only once; the top ten take 35%. The specimen was glioma tissue, nonneoplastic brain tissue, or PBMCs (not recorded which). These receptors came from a human donor with low-grade glioma or glioblastoma, undergoing nonglioma brain surgery, or in good health (not recorded which). Both conserved end residues are part of each CDR3. Fields, in order: J gene, D gene, V gene, clone size, CDR3 protein, CDR3 DNA. D genes are given only for firm matches. Size is stated for part of the rows, as once, few or many counts, or as a class when the clone is expanded.

j_gene: TRBJ1-1; d_gene: -; v_gene: TRBV27; abundance: many; CDR3aa: CASSFGAGVNTEAFF; CDR3nt: TGTGCCAGCAGTTTCGGGGCAGGGGTGAACACTGAAGCTTTCTTT
j_gene: TRBJ2-3; d_gene: TRBD2; v_gene: TRBV5-4; abundance: many; CDR3aa: CASRSHRGGFTDTQYF; CDR3nt: TGTGCCAGCAGATCCCATCGGGGGGGTTTCACAGATACGCAGTATTTT
j_gene: TRBJ1-1; d_gene: -; v_gene: TRBV19; abundance: -; CDR3aa: CASSIDGSNTEAFF; CDR3nt: TGTGCCAGTAGTATAGACGGGTCGAACACTGAAGCTTTCTTT
j_gene: TRBJ2-1; d_gene: -; v_gene: TRBV5-5; abundance: many; CDR3aa: CASSLGGALNEQFF; CDR3nt: TGTGCCAGCAGCTTGGGGGGGGCCCTCAATGAGCAGTTCTTC
j_gene: TRBJ1-6; d_gene: TRBD1; v_gene: TRBV27; abundance: many; CDR3aa: CASSLRRQGAKSPLHF; CDR3nt: TGTGCCAGCAGTTTACGACGACAGGGGGCAAAGTCACCCCTCCACTTT
j_gene: TRBJ2-2; d_gene: TRBD1; v_gene: TRBV4-1; abundance: many; CDR3aa: CASSQDLKAGTGNTGELFF; CDR3nt: TGCGCCAGCAGCCAAGATCTGAAAGCCGGGACAGGGAACACCGGGGAGCTGTTTTTT
j_gene: TRBJ1-1; d_gene: -; v_gene: TRBV6-2/TRBV6-3; abundance: many; CDR3aa: CEGPGGNMNTEAFF; CDR3nt: TGCGAGGGCCCGGGGGGCAACATGAACACTGAAGCTTTCTTT
j_gene: TRBJ1-3; d_gene: -; v_gene: TRBV18; abundance: once; CDR3aa: CASSPDTYSGNTIYF; CDR3nt: TGTGCCAGCTCACCAGACACCTACTCTGGAAACACCATATATTTT
j_gene: TRBJ1-1; d_gene: -; v_gene: TRBV6-1; abundance: many; CDR3aa: CASSTRSDGNFMNTEAFF; CDR3nt: TGTGCCAGCAGTACCCGGAGCGACGGGAATTTCATGAACACTGAAGCTTTCTTT
j_gene: TRBJ1-2; d_gene: -; v_gene: TRBV4-1; abundance: many; CDR3aa: CASSHPTGIGYTF; CDR3nt: TGCGCCAGCAGCCACCCAACCGGAATTGGCTACACCTTC
j_gene: TRBJ2-7; d_gene: -; v_gene: TRBV20-1; abundance: many; CDR3aa: CSARVAQAPYEQYF; CDR3nt: TGCAGTGCTAGAGTAGCACAGGCTCCCTACGAGCAGTACTTC
j_gene: TRBJ1-1; d_gene: -; v_gene: TRBV20-1; abundance: -; CDR3aa: CSFPRDPPATEAFF; CDR3nt: TGCAGTTTTCCTCGGGACCCCCCTGCCACTGAAGCTTTCTTT
j_gene: TRBJ2-1; d_gene: TRBD2; v_gene: TRBV14; abundance: many; CDR3aa: CASSLGLAGGVEQFF; CDR3nt: TGTGCCAGCAGCCTGGGACTAGCGGGAGGGGTTGAGCAGTTCTTC
j_gene: TRBJ2-3; d_gene: -; v_gene: TRBV28; abundance: many; CDR3aa: CASSFRRLVDTQYF; CDR3nt: TGTGCCAGCAGTTTCCGGCGACTAGTCGATACGCAGTATTTT
j_gene: TRBJ1-1; d_gene: -; v_gene: TRBV3-1; abundance: many; CDR3aa: CASSQGPTEAFF; CDR3nt: TGTGCCAGCAGCCAAGGGCCCACTGAAGCTTTCTTT
j_gene: TRBJ2-7; d_gene: TRBD1; v_gene: TRBV5-1; abundance: -; CDR3aa: CASKYTGDEQYF; CDR3nt: TGCGCCAGCAAATATACAGGGGACGAGCAGTACTTC
j_gene: TRBJ1-2; d_gene: TRBD1; v_gene: TRBV13; abundance: few; CDR3aa: CASSLGPTGVEGYTF; CDR3nt: TGTGCCAGCAGCTTAGGCCCCACAGGGGTGGAAGGCTACACCTTC
j_gene: TRBJ1-1; d_gene: -; v_gene: TRBV4-1; abundance: many; CDR3aa: CASSPDPRNTEAFF; CDR3nt: TGCGCCAGCAGCCCAGACCCGCGGAACACTGAAGCTTTCTTT
j_gene: TRBJ2-3; d_gene: TRBD2; v_gene: TRBV6-1; abundance: many; CDR3aa: CATFLAGHTDTQYF; CDR3nt: TGTGCCACCTTTCTAGCGGGGCACACAGATACGCAGTATTTT
j_gene: TRBJ2-7; d_gene: -; v_gene: TRBV7-2; abundance: -; CDR3aa: CANSLNGGFSYEQYF; CDR3nt: TGTGCCAACAGCTTAAACGGGGGCTTCTCCTACGAGCAGTACTTC
j_gene: TRBJ2-7; d_gene: -; v_gene: TRBV27; abundance: many; CDR3aa: CASSYGMSYEQYF; CDR3nt: TGTGCCAGCAGTTATGGGATGTCCTACGAGCAGTACTTC
j_gene: TRBJ1-5; d_gene: -; v_gene: TRBV29-1; abundance: many; CDR3aa: CSVAGDYSNQPQHF; CDR3nt: TGCAGCGTTGCAGGGGACTATAGCAATCAGCCCCAGCATTTT
j_gene: TRBJ2-4; d_gene: TRBD1; v_gene: TRBV20-1; abundance: many; CDR3aa: CSGQAPRKNIQYF; CDR3nt: TGCTCTGGACAGGCCCCTCGGAAAAACATTCAGTACTTC
j_gene: TRBJ2-1; d_gene: -; v_gene: TRBV6-1; abundance: many; CDR3aa: CASSVRGNEQFF; CDR3nt: TGTGCCAGCAGTGTCAGAGGGAATGAGCAGTTCTTC
j_gene: TRBJ2-1; d_gene: TRBD1; v_gene: TRBV29-1; abundance: few; CDR3aa: CSVELDRAPSYNEQFF; CDR3nt: TGCAGCGTTGAACTGGACAGGGCTCCCTCCTACAATGAGCAGTTCTTC
j_gene: TRBJ1-1; d_gene: -; v_gene: TRBV7-2; abundance: many; CDR3aa: CASSLFPSTGNTEAFF; CDR3nt: TGTGCCAGCAGCTTATTCCCTTCGACAGGGAACACTGAAGCTTTCTTT
j_gene: TRBJ2-1; d_gene: TRBD2; v_gene: TRBV4-1; abundance: many; CDR3aa: CASSKTSGTYNEQFF; CDR3nt: TGCGCCAGCAGCAAGACTAGCGGGACATACAATGAGCAGTTCTTC
j_gene: TRBJ2-7; d_gene: TRBD1; v_gene: TRBV27; abundance: many; CDR3aa: CASSLAGGAYEQYF; CDR3nt: TGTGCCAGCAGTTTAGCAGGGGGCGCCTACGAGCAGTACTTC
j_gene: TRBJ2-7; d_gene: -; v_gene: TRBV28; abundance: many; CDR3aa: CASSTSGTAGEQYF; CDR3nt: TGTGCCAGCAGTACCTCCGGGACGGCGGGGGAGCAGTACTTC
j_gene: TRBJ2-5; d_gene: -; v_gene: TRBV14; abundance: many; CDR3aa: CASSQGHETQYF; CDR3nt: TGTGCCAGCAGCCAAGGGCACGAGACCCAGTACTTC
j_gene: TRBJ2-7; d_gene: TRBD2; v_gene: TRBV6-6; abundance: -; CDR3aa: CASSYPLAGGYEQYF; CDR3nt: TGTGCCAGCAGTTACCCTTTAGCGGGAGGGTACGAGCAGTACTTC
j_gene: TRBJ2-2; d_gene: -; v_gene: TRBV7-2; abundance: many; CDR3aa: CASSLADYGELFF; CDR3nt: TGTGCCAGCAGCTTAGCAGATTACGGGGAGCTGTTTTTT
j_gene: TRBJ2-7; d_gene: -; v_gene: TRBV15; abundance: many; CDR3aa: CATSPRLNSYEQYF; CDR3nt: TGTGCCACCAGCCCCCGGCTGAACTCCTACGAGCAGTACTTC
j_gene: TRBJ2-1; d_gene: -; v_gene: TRBV28; abundance: -; CDR3aa: CASSLPEGVEVYNEQFF; CDR3nt: TGTGCCAGCAGTTTACCGGAGGGGGTGGAGGTCTACAATGAGCAGTTCTTT
j_gene: TRBJ2-1; d_gene: TRBD2; v_gene: TRBV29-1; abundance: many; CDR3aa: CSVEGTTYNEQFF; CDR3nt: TGCAGCGTCGAGGGGACTACCTACAATGAGCAGTTCTTC
j_gene: TRBJ1-2; d_gene: -; v_gene: TRBV20-1; abundance: many; CDR3aa: CSAPGTAYGYTF; CDR3nt: TGCAGTGCTCCCGGGACGGCCTATGGCTACACCTTC
j_gene: TRBJ2-1; d_gene: TRBD1; v_gene: TRBV6-2/TRBV6-3; abundance: many; CDR3aa: CASSYPGQLYNEQFF; CDR3nt: TGTGCCAGCAGTTACCCGGGACAGTTATACAATGAGCAGTTCTTC
j_gene: TRBJ2-7; d_gene: TRBD1; v_gene: TRBV4-1; abundance: many; CDR3aa: CASSPRTGEYEQYF; CDR3nt: TGCGCCAGCAGCCCGAGGACAGGGGAATACGAGCAGTACTTC
j_gene: TRBJ1-1; d_gene: TRBD1; v_gene: TRBV20-1; abundance: many; CDR3aa: CSARETQGASAFF; CDR3nt: TGCAGTGCTAGAGAGACCCAGGGGGCAAGCGCTTTCTTT
j_gene: TRBJ2-3; d_gene: -; v_gene: TRBV7-2; abundance: many; CDR3aa: CASSLRGSGTDTQYF; CDR3nt: TGTGCCAGCAGCCTCCGGGGGAGCGGCACAGATACGCAGTATTTT
j_gene: TRBJ1-3; d_gene: TRBD1; v_gene: TRBV9; abundance: -; CDR3aa: CASSVASATGRYGNTIYF; CDR3nt: TGTGCCAGCAGCGTTGCCTCCGCGACAGGGAGATATGGAAACACCATATATTTT
j_gene: TRBJ2-7; d_gene: -; v_gene: TRBV29-1; abundance: many; CDR3aa: CSVTGYYEQYF; CDR3nt: TGCAGCGTTACAGGTTACTACGAGCAGTACTTC
j_gene: TRBJ2-7; d_gene: -; v_gene: TRBV27; abundance: many; CDR3aa: CASSSPRPSRGKYEQYF; CDR3nt: TGTGCCAGCAGTTCCCCGAGACCTTCCCGGGGGAAATACGAGCAGTACTTC
j_gene: TRBJ1-2; d_gene: -; v_gene: TRBV4-3; abundance: many; CDR3aa: CASSQGGANYGYTF; CDR3nt: TGCGCCAGCAGCCAAGGGGGCGCTAACTATGGCTACACCTTC
j_gene: TRBJ1-2; d_gene: -; v_gene: TRBV16; abundance: many; CDR3aa: CASSQHVGGYTF; CDR3nt: TGTGCCAGCAGCCAACACGTTGGGGGCTACACCTTC
j_gene: TRBJ2-7; d_gene: TRBD2; v_gene: TRBV6-2/TRBV6-3; abundance: many; CDR3aa: CASSLFTGTSGSSEQYF; CDR3nt: TGTGCCAGCAGCCTATTCACCGGGACTAGCGGGAGTAGCGAGCAGTACTTC
j_gene: TRBJ2-7; d_gene: -; v_gene: TRBV2; abundance: -; CDR3aa: CASRQASSYEQYF; CDR3nt: TGTGCCAGCAGACAGGCCTCCTCCTACGAGCAGTACTTC
j_gene: TRBJ2-1; d_gene: -; v_gene: TRBV5-1; abundance: -; CDR3aa: CASQPSLAYNEQFF; CDR3nt: TGCGCCAGCCAACCTTCCCTCGCCTACAATGAGCAGTTCTTC
j_gene: TRBJ1-1; d_gene: -; v_gene: TRBV30; abundance: few; CDR3aa: CAWSIRRQFTEAFF; CDR3nt: TGTGCCTGGAGTATACGGAGACAGTTCACTGAAGCTTTCTTT
j_gene: TRBJ2-3; d_gene: TRBD2; v_gene: TRBV19; abundance: -; CDR3aa: CASAPAGVIDTQYF; CDR3nt: TGTGCCAGTGCTCCGGCGGGAGTTATAGATACGCAGTATTTT
j_gene: TRBJ2-1; d_gene: -; v_gene: TRBV4-1; abundance: -; CDR3aa: CASSQDGTRVYNEQFF; CDR3nt: TGCGCCAGCAGCCAAGATGGGACTCGAGTCTACAATGAGCAGTTCTTC
j_gene: TRBJ2-3; d_gene: TRBD1; v_gene: TRBV6-1; abundance: many; CDR3aa: CASSKDRGPLGDTQYF; CDR3nt: TGTGCCAGCAGTAAGGACAGGGGTCCCTTAGGGGATACGCAGTATTTT
j_gene: TRBJ1-1; d_gene: -; v_gene: TRBV6-2/TRBV6-3; abundance: many; CDR3aa: CASSYSKLGERNTEAFF; CDR3nt: TGTGCCAGCAGTTACTCGAAGTTAGGGGAGAGGAACACTGAAGCTTTCTTT
j_gene: TRBJ2-1; d_gene: TRBD1; v_gene: TRBV15; abundance: many; CDR3aa: CATSRVGKTGGNEQFF; CDR3nt: TGTGCCACCAGCAGAGTGGGAAAAACAGGGGGCAATGAGCAGTTCTTC
j_gene: TRBJ2-7; d_gene: TRBD1; v_gene: TRBV7-8; abundance: few; CDR3aa: CASSLATGSSYEQYF; CDR3nt: TGTGCCAGCAGCTTAGCGACAGGGAGCTCCTACGAGCAGTACTTC
j_gene: TRBJ2-5; d_gene: TRBD2; v_gene: TRBV19; abundance: few; CDR3aa: CASSIERIAGAGETQYF; CDR3nt: TGTGCCAGTAGTATAGAAAGAATAGCGGGGGCGGGAGAGACCCAGTACTTC
j_gene: TRBJ2-3; d_gene: TRBD1; v_gene: TRBV7-8; abundance: many; CDR3aa: CASSRGQIPDTQYF; CDR3nt: TGTGCCAGCAGCAGGGGACAGATCCCAGATACGCAGTATTTT
j_gene: TRBJ1-3; d_gene: -; v_gene: TRBV3-1; abundance: -; CDR3aa: CASSPTSGNTIYF; CDR3nt: TGTGCCAGCAGCCCGACGAGTGGAAACACCATATATTTT